Detailed here is one TCR beta chain. This entry belongs to a study of stem cell transplantation in POMP-related autoinflammatory disease. Across the study: Before transplant, CD4+ T cells skewed naive and CD8+ proportions were low.

V was trimmed by 2 bases and J by 2 bases, leaving 7 bases between them. CDR3 size: 13 residues. Germline V gene sequence: CDR1 SGHRS, CDR2 YFSETQ. The method was immunoSEQ multiplex PCR; TCRdb's version includes in-frame clones alone and lacks a portion of them. The sample carries over 25,000 clones, 80% to 90% recorded once. PRAID featured prominent immunodeficiency. This clonotype was sampled from a human donor with POMP-related autoinflammation and immune dysregulation (PRAID). V usage is TRBV5-1 and J usage is TRBJ1-2; D unresolved. Material: CD4+ T cells from PBMCs, obtained before stem cell transplantation. CDR3 coding DNA: TGCGCCAGCAGCTTCGACTCGAACTATGGCTACACCTTC. It encodes CASSFDSNYGYTF.